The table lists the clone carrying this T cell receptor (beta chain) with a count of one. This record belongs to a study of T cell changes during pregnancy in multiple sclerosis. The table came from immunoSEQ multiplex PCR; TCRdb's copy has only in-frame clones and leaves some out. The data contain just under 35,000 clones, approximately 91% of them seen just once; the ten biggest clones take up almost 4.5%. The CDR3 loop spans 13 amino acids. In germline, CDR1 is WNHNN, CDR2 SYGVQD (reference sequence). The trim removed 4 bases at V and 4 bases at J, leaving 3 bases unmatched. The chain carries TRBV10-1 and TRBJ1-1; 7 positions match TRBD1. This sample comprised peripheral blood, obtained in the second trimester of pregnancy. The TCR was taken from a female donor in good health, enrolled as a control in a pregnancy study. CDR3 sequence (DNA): TGCGCCAGCAGTGTGGCAGGGGGCACTGAAGCTTTCTTT. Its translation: CASSVAGGTEAFF.